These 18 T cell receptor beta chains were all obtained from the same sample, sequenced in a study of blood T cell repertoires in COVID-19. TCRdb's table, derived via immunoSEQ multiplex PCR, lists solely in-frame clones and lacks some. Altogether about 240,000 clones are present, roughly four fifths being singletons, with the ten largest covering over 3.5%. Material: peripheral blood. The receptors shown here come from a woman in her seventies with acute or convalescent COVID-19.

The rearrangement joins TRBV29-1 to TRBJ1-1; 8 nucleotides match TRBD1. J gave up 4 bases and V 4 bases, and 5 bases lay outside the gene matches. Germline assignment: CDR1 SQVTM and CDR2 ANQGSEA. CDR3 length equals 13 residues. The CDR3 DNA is TGCAGCGTTGTGCAGGGGGCAAGCACTGAAGCTTTCTTT. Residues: CSVVQGASTEAFF.

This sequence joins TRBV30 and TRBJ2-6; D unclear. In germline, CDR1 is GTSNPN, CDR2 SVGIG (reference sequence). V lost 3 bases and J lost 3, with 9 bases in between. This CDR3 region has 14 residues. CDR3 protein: CAWRVASGANVLTF. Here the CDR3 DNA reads TGTGCCTGGAGGGTCGCCAGTGGGGCCAACGTCCTGACTTTC.

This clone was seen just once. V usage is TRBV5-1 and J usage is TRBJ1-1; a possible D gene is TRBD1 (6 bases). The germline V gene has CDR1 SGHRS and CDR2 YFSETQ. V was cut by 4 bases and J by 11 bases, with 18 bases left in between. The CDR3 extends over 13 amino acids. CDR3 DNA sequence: TGCGCCAGCAGCCCCCAGGACAGTTCCAGGGCTTTCTTT. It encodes CASSPQDSSRAFF.

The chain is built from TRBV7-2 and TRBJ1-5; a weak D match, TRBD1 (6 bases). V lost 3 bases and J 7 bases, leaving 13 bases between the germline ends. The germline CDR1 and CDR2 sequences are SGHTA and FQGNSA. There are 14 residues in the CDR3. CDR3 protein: CASSFSQGNQPQHF. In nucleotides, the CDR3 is TGTGCCAGCAGCTTCAGCCAGGGGAACCAGCCCCAGCATTTT.

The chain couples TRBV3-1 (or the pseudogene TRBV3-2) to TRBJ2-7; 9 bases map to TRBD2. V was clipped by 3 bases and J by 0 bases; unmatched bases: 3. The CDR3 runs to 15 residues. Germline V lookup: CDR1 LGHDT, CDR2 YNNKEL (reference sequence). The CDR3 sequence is CASSQRGGFSYEQYF. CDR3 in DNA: TGTGCCAGCAGCCAGCGGGGGGGCTTCTCCTACGAGCAGTACTTC.

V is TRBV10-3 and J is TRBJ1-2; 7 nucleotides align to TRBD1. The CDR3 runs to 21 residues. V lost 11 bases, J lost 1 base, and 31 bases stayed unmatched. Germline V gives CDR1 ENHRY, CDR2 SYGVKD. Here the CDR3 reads CAFTEGGPNFSGTTYNYGYTF. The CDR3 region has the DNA TGTGCCTTCACCGAAGGGGGCCCAAATTTTTCGGGCACGACATATAACTATGGCTACACCTTC.

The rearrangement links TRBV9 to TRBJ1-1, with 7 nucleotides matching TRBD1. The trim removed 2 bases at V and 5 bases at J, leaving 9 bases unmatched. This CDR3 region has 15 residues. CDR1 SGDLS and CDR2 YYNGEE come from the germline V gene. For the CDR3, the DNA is TGTGCCAGCAGCGTCTTTACAGGGGTCAATACTGAAGCTTTCTTT. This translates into CASSVFTGVNTEAFF.

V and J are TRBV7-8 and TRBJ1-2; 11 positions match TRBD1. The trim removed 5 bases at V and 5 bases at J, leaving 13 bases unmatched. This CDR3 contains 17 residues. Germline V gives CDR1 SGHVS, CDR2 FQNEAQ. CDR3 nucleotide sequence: TGTGCCAGCAGCACCCGGACAGGGGGCGCGGGGAAGTATGGCTACACCTTC. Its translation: CASSTRTGGAGKYGYTF.

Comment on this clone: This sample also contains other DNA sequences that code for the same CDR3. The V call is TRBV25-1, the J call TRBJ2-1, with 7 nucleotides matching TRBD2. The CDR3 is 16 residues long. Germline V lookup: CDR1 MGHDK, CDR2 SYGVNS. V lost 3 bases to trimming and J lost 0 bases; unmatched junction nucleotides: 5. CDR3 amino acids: CASSEWGGSSYNEQFF. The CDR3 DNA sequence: TGTGCCAGCAGTGAGTGGGGGGGAAGCTCCTACAATGAGCAGTTCTTC.

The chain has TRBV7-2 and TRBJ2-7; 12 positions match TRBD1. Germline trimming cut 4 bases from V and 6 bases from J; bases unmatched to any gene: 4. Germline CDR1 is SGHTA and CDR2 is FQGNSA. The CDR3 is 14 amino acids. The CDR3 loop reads CASSSGTGGFEQYF. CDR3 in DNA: TGTGCCAGCAGCTCCGGGACAGGGGGCTTCGAGCAGTACTTC. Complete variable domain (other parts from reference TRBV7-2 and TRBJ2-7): GAGVSQSPSNKVTEKGKDVELRCDPISGHTALYWYRQSLGQGLEFLIYFQGNSAPDKSGLPSDRFSAERTGGSVSTLTIQRTQQEDSAVYLCASSSGTGGFEQYFGPGTRLTVT.

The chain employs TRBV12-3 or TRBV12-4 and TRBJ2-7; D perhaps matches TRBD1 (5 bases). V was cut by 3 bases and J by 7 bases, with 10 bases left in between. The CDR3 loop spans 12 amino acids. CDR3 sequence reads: CASSFLRTEQYF. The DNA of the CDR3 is TGTGCCAGCAGTTTCTTAAGGACAGAGCAGTACTTC.

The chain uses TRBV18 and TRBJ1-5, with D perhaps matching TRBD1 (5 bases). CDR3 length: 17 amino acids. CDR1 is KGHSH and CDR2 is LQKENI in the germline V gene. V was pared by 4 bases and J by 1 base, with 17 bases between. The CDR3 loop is CASSRTPQQGSNQPQHF. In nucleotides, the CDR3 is TGTGCCAGCTCACGAACCCCCCAGCAGGGCAGCAATCAGCCCCAGCATTTT.

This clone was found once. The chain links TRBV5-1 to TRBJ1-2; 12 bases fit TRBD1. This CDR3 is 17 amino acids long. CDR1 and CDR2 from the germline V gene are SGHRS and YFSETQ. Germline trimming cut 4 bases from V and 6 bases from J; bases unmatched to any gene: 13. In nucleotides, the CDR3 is TGCGCCAGCAGCACCCCGGGACAGGGGGCCAGAGGAAATGGCTACACCTTC. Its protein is CASSTPGQGARGNGYTF.

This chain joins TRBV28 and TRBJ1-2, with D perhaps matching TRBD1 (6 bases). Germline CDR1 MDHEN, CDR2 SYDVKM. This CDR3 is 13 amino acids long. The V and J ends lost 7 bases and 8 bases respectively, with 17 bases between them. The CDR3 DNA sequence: TGTGCCAGCAACTCGGGACAATTAGGGGGCTACACCTTC. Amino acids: CASNSGQLGGYTF.

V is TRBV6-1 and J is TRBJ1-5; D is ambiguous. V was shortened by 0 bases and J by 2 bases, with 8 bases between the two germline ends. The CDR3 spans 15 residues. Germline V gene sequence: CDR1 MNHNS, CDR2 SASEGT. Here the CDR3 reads CASSEARTGNQPQHF. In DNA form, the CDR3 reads TGTGCCAGCAGTGAAGCGCGTACGGGCAATCAGCCCCAGCATTTT.

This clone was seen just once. CDR3 loop: CASSRYLPTSGATDTQYF. The CDR3 DNA sequence: TGTGCCAGCAGCCGTTACTTACCGACTAGCGGGGCTACAGATACGCAGTATTTT. The J gene is TRBJ2-3, the V gene TRBV3-1 (or the pseudogene TRBV3-2), with TRBD2 matching 11 bases. The CDR3 is 18 amino acids. Germline V gene lookup returns CDR1 LGHDT and CDR2 YNNKEL (reference sequence). Trimming cost V 4 bases and J 3 bases; bases outside gene matches: 12.

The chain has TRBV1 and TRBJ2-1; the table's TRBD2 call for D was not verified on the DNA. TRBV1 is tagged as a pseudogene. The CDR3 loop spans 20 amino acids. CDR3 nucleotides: TGCACCAGCAGCCACCCCAGGACTAGCGGGGGCCCCGGAGCCTACAATGAGCAGTTCTTC. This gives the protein CTSSHPRTSGGPGAYNEQFF.

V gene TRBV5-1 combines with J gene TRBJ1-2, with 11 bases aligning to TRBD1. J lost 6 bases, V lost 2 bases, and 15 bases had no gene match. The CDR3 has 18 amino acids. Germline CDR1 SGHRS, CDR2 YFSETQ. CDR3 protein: CASSFAGTGGGIVDGYTF. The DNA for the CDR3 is TGCGCCAGCAGCTTTGCCGGGACAGGGGGTGGAATCGTCGATGGCTACACCTTC.